Below are 12 T cell receptor beta chains sequenced from a single sample in a study of neurological immune-mediated disorders. One entry per CDR3 protein results from TCRdb running MiXCR on the 5' RACE reads. The profile shows around 71,000 distinct CDR3 sequences, roughly 13% of them singletons. Time point noted: longitudinal time-point 1 (baseline). Specimen: PBMCs. These receptors were collected from a female donor with HTLV-1-associated myelopathy (HAM/TSP).

This clonotype was recorded many times. This sequence joins TRBV7-2 and TRBJ2-7, with D tentatively TRBD2 (6 bases). The germline CDR1 and CDR2 sequences are SGHTA and FQGNSA. With 1 base removed from V and 0 bases from J, the gap between germline ends came to 10 bases. The CDR3 sequence is 15 residues long. The CDR3 coding sequence is TGTGCCAGCAGCTTAGTTATGGGAGGCTCCTACGAGCAGTACTTC. Translating gives CASSLVMGGSYEQYF.

There are many counts of this clonotype. This sequence joins TRBV20-1 and TRBJ1-1; a weak D match, TRBD1 (5 bases). Trimming pared 8 bases from V and 2 bases from J, leaving 15 bases between. The CDR3 contains 13 residues. Germline V gene sequence: CDR1 DFQATT, CDR2 SNEGSKA (reference sequence). For the CDR3, the DNA is TGCAGTACATACATACAGGCCAACACTGAAGCTTTCTTT. Translated: CSTYIQANTEAFF.

This clonotype was detected only a few times. The V gene is TRBV3-1, the J gene TRBJ2-1; D may be TRBD2 (5 bases). CDR1 LGHDT and CDR2 YNNKEL come from the germline V gene (reference sequence). CDR3 length equals 15 residues. V was clipped by 4 bases and J by 5 bases, with 15 bases between them. The CDR3 protein is CASSRATTLNNEQFF. The CDR3 nucleotides are TGTGCCAGCAGCCGAGCGACTACTCTCAACAATGAGCAGTTCTTC.

This clonotype was seen only a few times. The gene calls are TRBV6-1 and TRBJ2-7, with D possibly being TRBD1 (6 bases). Germline assignment: CDR1 MNHNS and CDR2 SASEGT. This CDR3 region has 13 residues. Trimming cost V 6 bases and J 2 bases, with 11 bases left between them. DNA for the CDR3: TGTGCCAGCAGCAGCAGGGGCGCCTACGAGCAGTACTTC. Its translation is CASSSRGAYEQYF.

In its sample, this clonotype was seen many times. The V call is TRBV5-1, the J call TRBJ2-7; D perhaps matches TRBD1 (6 bases). V was cut by 0 bases and J by 2 bases, with 15 bases left in between. This CDR3 is 16 amino acids long. Germline V gene data show CDR1 as SGHRS and CDR2 as YFSETQ. The chain's CDR3 is CASSLGVPQGTYEQYF. The CDR3 DNA reads TGCGCCAGCAGCTTGGGGGTCCCACAGGGTACCTACGAGCAGTACTTC.

This clonotype was counted ten times or more. The chain joins TRBV20-1 to TRBJ2-1; no firm D call. Trimming cost V 7 bases and J 2 bases, with 12 bases left between them. Germline V CDR1 and CDR2: DFQATT, SNEGSKA (reference sequence). The CDR3 covers 13 residues. The CDR3 DNA sequence: TGCAGTGGTGGGTTGATCGCCTACAATGAGCAGTTCTTC. It specifies CSGGLIAYNEQFF.

This clonotype was recorded at least ten times. The V gene is TRBV29-1, the J gene TRBJ2-5; 7 positions agree with TRBD1. Germline CDR1 and CDR2: SQVTM and ANQGSEA. With 7 bases clipped from V and 5 bases from J, the junction kept 10 bases outside the gene matches. This CDR3 is 13 amino acids long. For the CDR3, the DNA is TGCAGCGCCGTCCAGGGGGTTGGGGAGACCCAGTACTTC. It is translated as CSAVQGVGETQYF.

The sample holds many counts of this clonotype. The V call is TRBV27, the J call TRBJ2-5, with D hard to call. V was shortened by 7 bases and J by 5 bases, with 8 bases between the two germline ends. Looked up from germline, CDR1 is MNHEY and CDR2 is SMNVEV (reference sequence). CDR3 size: 11 residues. The CDR3 coding sequence is TGTGCCAGCATGAGTGGGGAGACCCAGTACTTC. Residues: CASMSGETQYF.

This clonotype was seen many times. This chain links TRBV20-1 with TRBJ2-3, with D perhaps TRBD1 (6 bases). This CDR3 contains 15 residues. V shed 2 bases and J shed 1 base, with 13 bases lying between them. Per the germline V gene, CDR1 is DFQATT and CDR2 is SNEGSKA (reference sequence). The CDR3 loop reads CSARPWAGGTDTQYF. The CDR3 DNA follows: TGCAGTGCTAGACCTTGGGCAGGGGGCACAGATACGCAGTATTTT.

As concerns this clonotype: This may arise from a read error, as a much more abundant clone is one base away. It is likely a read error, because the conserved phenylalanine at the end of the CDR3 is missing. For the CDR3, the DNA is TGTGCCAGCAGCTTACCGGGACTAGCGGGGGGGAAAAACATTCAGTACTTA. Amino acid sequence: CASSLPGLAGGKNIQYL. J is TRBJ2-4 and V is TRBV7-2, with TRBD2 matching over 16 bases. The V segment lost 2 bases and the J segment 4 bases; nucleotides outside the gene matches: 2. Germline V gene data show CDR1 as SGHTA and CDR2 as FQGNSA. The length of the CDR3 is 17 residues.

This clonotype was seen at least ten times. The chain employs TRBV20-1 and TRBJ2-7, with a tentative D call TRBD2 (7 bases). The CDR3 runs 15 residues. Germline V lookup: CDR1 DFQATT, CDR2 SNEGSKA (reference sequence). V lost 3 bases to trimming and J lost 4 bases, with 19 bases between them. In DNA, the CDR3 is TGCAGTGCTAGGGGGGCCGGGACTACGTTTTACGAGCAGTACTTC. As protein: CSARGAGTTFYEQYF.

V is TRBV7-7 and J is TRBJ2-2; D remains unclear. Trimming stripped 2 bases from V and 3 bases from J, with 7 bases between. The CDR3 totals 14 residues. CDR1 and CDR2 (germline): SSHAT, FNYEAQ (reference sequence). CDR3 in amino acids: CASSLRFYTGELFF. CDR3 sequence (DNA): TGTGCCAGCAGCTTACGATTTTACACCGGGGAGCTGTTTTTT.